This section outlines one TCR beta chain sequence together with its context. Germline V lookup: CDR1 SGHTA, CDR2 FQGTGA. The trim removed 4 bases at V and 0 bases at J, leaving 7 bases unmatched. The CDR3 has 19 amino acids. Sequenced by immunoSEQ multiplex PCR; TCRdb stores in-frame clones only, minus some. Of about 47,000 clones listed, 69% are singletons. The data were obtained in a study of blood T cell repertoires in COVID-19. On the study more broadly: In each case, the material was cDNA or gDNA derived from T cells, B-cell-depleted T cells, or PBMCs.

Sequences were obtained from peripheral blood. The V call is TRBV7-3, the J call TRBJ2-3; 16 nucleotides match TRBD2. The source of this sequence is a man at least 80 years old with acute or convalescent COVID-19. Here the CDR3 DNA reads TGTGCCAGCAGCTCTGGGACTAGCGGGGGGGCCTGGAGCACAGATACGCAGTATTTT. Translation gives CASSSGTSGGAWSTDTQYF. Based on the CDR3 plus reference TRBV7-3 and TRBJ2-3, the full variable domain is GAGVSQTPSNKVTEKGKYVELRCDPISGHTALYWYRQSLGQGPEFLIYFQGTGAADDSGLPNDRFFAVRPEGSVSTLKIQRTERGDSAVYLCASSSGTSGGAWSTDTQYFGPGTRLTVL.